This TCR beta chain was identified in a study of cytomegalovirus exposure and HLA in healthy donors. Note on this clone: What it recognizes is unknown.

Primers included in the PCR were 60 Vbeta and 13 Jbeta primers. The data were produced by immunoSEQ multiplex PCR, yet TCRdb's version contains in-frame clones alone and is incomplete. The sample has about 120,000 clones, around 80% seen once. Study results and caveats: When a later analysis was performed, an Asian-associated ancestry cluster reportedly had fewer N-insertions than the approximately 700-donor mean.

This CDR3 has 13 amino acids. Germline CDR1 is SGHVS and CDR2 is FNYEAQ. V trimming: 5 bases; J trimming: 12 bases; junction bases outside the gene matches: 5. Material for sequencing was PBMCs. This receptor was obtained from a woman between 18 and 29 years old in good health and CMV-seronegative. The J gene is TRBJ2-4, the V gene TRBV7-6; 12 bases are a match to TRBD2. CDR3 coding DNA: TGTGCCAGCAGCCCGACTAGCGGGAGCAGTCAGTACTTC. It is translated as CASSPTSGSSQYF.